What follows is one T cell receptor beta chain and its context. Its antigen is undetermined. This specimen comes from a study of vaccination and CD4 T cells after COVID-19. Turning to the study itself: The convalescents were made up of six males and four females, two of whom were Hispanic. Two doses of either BNT162b2 or mRNA-1273 vaccine went to participants. Study-wide points: Median counts of SARS-CoV-2-reactive clonotypes increased from approximately 21 to 40; this difference was not significant.

TCRdb re-called the PCR reads with MiXCR, one entry per CDR3 protein. The sample lists 30,000 or so distinct CDR3 sequences, approximately 48% occurring once. V lost 0 bases and J lost 0, with 18 bases in between. CDR3 length equals 20 residues. Time point given: late sampling 161 to 241 days after vaccination in a few convalescent patients. The chain is built from TRBV23-1 and TRBJ1-6; no firm D call. TRBV23-1 belongs to the ORF category, with a function that is uncertain. The material sequenced was CD4+ T cells from blood, taken about 7 months after SARS-CoV-2 vaccination. The sequence was collected from a human donor who had recovered from COVID-19. The CDR3 loop is CASSQSRRRSLSSYNSPLHF. CDR3 coding DNA: TGCGCCAGCAGTCAATCTCGTCGGCGGTCGCTAAGCTCCTATAATTCACCCCTCCACTTT.